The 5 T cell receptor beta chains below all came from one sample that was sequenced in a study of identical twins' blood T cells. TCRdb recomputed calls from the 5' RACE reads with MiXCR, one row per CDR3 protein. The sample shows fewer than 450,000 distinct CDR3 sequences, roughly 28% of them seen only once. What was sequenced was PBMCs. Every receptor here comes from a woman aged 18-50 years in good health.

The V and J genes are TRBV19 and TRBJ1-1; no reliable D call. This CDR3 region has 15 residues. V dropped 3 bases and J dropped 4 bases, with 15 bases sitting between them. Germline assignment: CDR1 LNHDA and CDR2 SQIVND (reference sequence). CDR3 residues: CASSIGRYESTEAFF. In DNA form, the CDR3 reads TGTGCCAGTAGTATCGGGAGGTATGAGAGCACTGAAGCTTTCTTT.

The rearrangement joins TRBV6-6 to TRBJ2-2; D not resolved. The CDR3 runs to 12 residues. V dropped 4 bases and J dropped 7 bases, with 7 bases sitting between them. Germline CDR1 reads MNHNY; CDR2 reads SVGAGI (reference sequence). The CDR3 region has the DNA TGTGCCAGCAGTTTGCGTGACGGGGAGCTGTTTTTT. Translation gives CASSLRDGELFF.

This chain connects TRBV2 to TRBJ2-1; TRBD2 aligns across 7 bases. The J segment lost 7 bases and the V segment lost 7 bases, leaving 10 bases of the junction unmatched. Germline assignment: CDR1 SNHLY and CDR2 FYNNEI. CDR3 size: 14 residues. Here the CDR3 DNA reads TGTGCCAGCACCGTACGGACTAGTTGGAATGAGCAGTTCTTC. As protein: CASTVRTSWNEQFF. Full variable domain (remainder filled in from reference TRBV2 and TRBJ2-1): EPEVTQTPSHQVTQMGQEVILRCVPISNHLYFYWYRQILGQKVEFLVSFYNNEISEKSEIFDDQFSVERPDGSNFTLKIRSTKLEDSAMYFCASTVRTSWNEQFFGPGTRLTVL.

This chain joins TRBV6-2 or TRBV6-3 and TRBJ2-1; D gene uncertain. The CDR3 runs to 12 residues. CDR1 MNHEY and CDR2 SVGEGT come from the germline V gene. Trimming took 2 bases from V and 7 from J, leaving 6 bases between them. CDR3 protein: CASSYGLNEQFF. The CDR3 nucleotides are TGTGCCAGCAGTTACGGTCTGAATGAGCAGTTCTTC.

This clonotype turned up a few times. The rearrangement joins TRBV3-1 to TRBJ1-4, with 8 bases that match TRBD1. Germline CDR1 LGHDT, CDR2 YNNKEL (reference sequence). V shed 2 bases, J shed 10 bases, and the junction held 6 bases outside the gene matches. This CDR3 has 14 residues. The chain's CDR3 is CASSQPGQVVKLFF. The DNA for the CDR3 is TGTGCCAGCAGCCAACCGGGACAGGTCGTAAAACTGTTTTTT.